These 18 T cell receptor beta chains were all obtained from the same sample, sequenced in a study of type 1 regulatory T cells listed by TCRdb under 2021. Sequenced on an Illumina MiSeq. TCRdb reworked the public reads: Q25 trimming with fastp, MiXCR clone assembly, productive beta chains retained. A single entry per CDR3 protein holds the most common genes and DNA from its merged rows. The sample yields some 25,000 distinct CDR3 sequences; just under 75% were counted once. The top ten clonotypes cover 11% to 15% of the sample. These receptors' antigens are unknown. Sequences were obtained from cultured T cells, either the whole culture or a sorted T cell fraction (not recorded which). The cell subset or site label, read with the paper, signifies: Tr1-enriched cell product generated in vitro against host alloantigens. These receptors were collected from a human donor in good health.

The V gene is TRBV10-3, the J gene TRBJ2-7; D remains unclear. The germline CDR1 and CDR2 sequences are ENHRY and SYGVKD. Trimming stripped 0 bases from V and 3 bases from J, with 3 bases between. The CDR3 has 12 residues. Written as DNA, the CDR3 is TGTGCCATCAGTGAGTCCGGCTACGAGCAGTACTTC. Translated: CAISESGYEQYF.

This rearrangement joins TRBV10-3 to TRBJ2-7; no clear D gene. CDR1 ENHRY and CDR2 SYGVKD come from the germline V gene. CDR3 length: 12 amino acids. V was cut by 3 bases and J by 1 base, with 4 bases left in between. The CDR3 region is CAISETSYEQYF. The CDR3 nucleotides read TGTGCCATCAGTGAAACATCCTACGAGCAGTACTTC.

The chain combines TRBV29-1 with TRBJ2-1, with 9 bases fitting TRBD1. The CDR3 sequence is 16 residues long. Germline CDR1 SQVTM, CDR2 ANQGSEA. Unmatched junction bases numbered 10, after V lost 6 bases and J lost 1 base. CDR3 sequence reads: CSVESGGQGSYNEQFF. The CDR3 DNA reads as TGCAGCGTGGAATCTGGAGGACAGGGGTCCTACAATGAGCAGTTCTTC.

Judged by abundance, this clonotype is medium-sized (0.01 to 0.1%). This rearrangement joins TRBV4-3 to TRBJ2-5, with TRBD2 matching 9 bases. CDR3 length: 15 amino acids. CDR1 is LGHNA, CDR2 YSLEER, per germline. J lost 5 bases, V lost 5 bases, and 9 bases had no gene match. CDR3 sequence reads: CASSTRGGAGETQYF. The DNA for the CDR3 is TGCGCCAGCAGCACACGCGGGGGGGCCGGGGAGACCCAGTACTTC.

This CDR3 reads CASSANQRGDTQYF. The CDR3 DNA reads as TGTGCCAGCAGCGCCAATCAGCGGGGGGATACGCAGTATTTT. The J gene is TRBJ2-3, the V gene TRBV9; 8 bases are shared with TRBD2. The CDR3 has 14 residues. Germline V gene data show CDR1 as SGDLS and CDR2 as YYNGEE. The ends lost 3 bases at V and 6 bases at J; junction bases unmatched: 6.

The CDR3 spells CASSSPQAGLWETQYF. The CDR3 nucleotides read TGTGCCAGCAGTTCTCCTCAGGCAGGGCTCTGGGAGACCCAGTACTTC. The gene calls are TRBV28 and TRBJ2-5; tentatively, D is TRBD1 (5 bases). Germline V gene data show CDR1 as MDHEN and CDR2 as SYDVKM. CDR3 length: 16 residues. V was cut by 4 bases and J by 5 bases, with 20 bases left in between.

The gene calls are TRBV2 and TRBJ1-5; D gene ambiguous. This CDR3 region has 17 residues. Per germline, CDR1 SNHLY and CDR2 FYNNEI. The ends were cut back, 1 base at V and 1 base at J, with 14 bases in the middle. The CDR3, as DNA: TGTGCCAGCAGTGAAGTAAAGAGGTCCGGGAGCAATCAGCCCCAGCATTTT. It is translated as CASSEVKRSGSNQPQHF.

V gene TRBV7-9 combines with J gene TRBJ1-4; 7 bases line up with TRBD1. The CDR3 totals 15 residues. Germline lookup yields CDR1 SEHNR and CDR2 FQNEAQ (reference sequence). Trimming took 5 bases from V and 8 from J; bases not matched to a gene: 11. The CDR3 spells CASSVTGTVGEKLFF. CDR3 nucleotide sequence: TGTGCCAGCAGCGTGACCGGGACAGTAGGCGAAAAACTGTTTTTT.

This chain joins TRBV7-2 and TRBJ1-2; perhaps TRBD1 as D (6 bases). This CDR3 region has 14 residues. Per germline, CDR1 SGHTA and CDR2 FQGNSA. Trimming cost V 4 bases and J 1 base, with 10 bases left between them. CDR3 protein: CASSSGGNNYGYTF. The CDR3 DNA reads TGTGCCAGCAGCTCCGGGGGCAATAACTATGGCTACACCTTC.

V and J are TRBV4-2 and TRBJ2-1, with D perhaps matching TRBD2 (5 bases). V was shortened by 4 bases and J by 10 bases, with 17 bases between the two germline ends. CDR1 and CDR2 (germline): LGHNA, YNFKEQ. This CDR3 comprises 14 residues. The CDR3 here is CASSPRVPPGEQFF. DNA for the CDR3: TGTGCCAGCAGCCCGCGGGTTCCCCCTGGGGAGCAGTTCTTC.

V and J are TRBV12-3 or TRBV12-4 and TRBJ1-1, with D perhaps matching TRBD1 (6 bases). CDR3 length equals 14 residues. V was pared by 3 bases and J by 1 base, with 9 bases between. CDR3: CASSLWGQNTEAFF. As DNA, the CDR3 is TGTGCCAGCAGTTTGTGGGGGCAGAACACTGAAGCTTTCTTT.

CDR3 DNA sequence: TGTGCCAGCAGACGACAGGGGGTCCCCTACGAGCAGTACTTC. This translates into CASRRQGVPYEQYF. V and J are TRBV11-2 and TRBJ2-7; 9 bases are shared with TRBD1. V dropped 6 bases and J dropped 2; count of bases not matched to a gene: 5. Germline assignment: CDR1 SGHAT and CDR2 FQNNGV. This CDR3 spans 14 amino acids. The full variable domain, completed using reference TRBV11-2 and TRBJ2-7, is EAGVAQSPRYKIIEKRQSVAFWCNPISGHATLYWYQQILGQGPKLLIQFQNNGVVDDSQLPKDRFSAERLKGVDSTLKIQPAKLEDSAVYLCASRRQGVPYEQYFGPGTRLTVT.

The chain is built from TRBV15 and TRBJ1-1; 9 positions match TRBD1. From germline, CDR1 is LNHNV and CDR2 YYDKDF (reference sequence). V lost 1 base and J lost 4; bases outside the gene matches: 1. The CDR3 runs 14 residues. The CDR3 DNA follows: TGTGCCACCAGCAGAGCGGGACAGGGCACTGAAGCTTTCTTT. This codes for CATSRAGQGTEAFF.

The CDR3 bases are TGTGCCAGCAGTCTAGCGGGCACAGATACGCAGTATTTT. Residues: CASSLAGTDTQYF. The rearrangement joins TRBV2 to TRBJ2-3; 7 bases line up with TRBD2. The CDR3 sequence is 13 residues long. J lost 1 base, V lost 5 bases, and 0 bases had no gene match. Germline V CDR1 and CDR2: SNHLY, FYNNEI.

The chain recombines TRBV5-1 with TRBJ2-3, with a weak D call TRBD1 (6 bases). The germline gives CDR1 SGHRS, CDR2 YFSETQ. This CDR3 comprises 15 residues. Trimming took off 4 bases at V and 5 bases at J, with 17 bases between the two ends. CDR3 residues: CASSLTGTRGDTQYF. The CDR3 coding sequence is TGCGCCAGCAGCCTAACAGGGACCCGTGGAGATACGCAGTATTTT.

This clonotype was detected a few times. The chain uses TRBV7-2 and TRBJ1-2; D possibly corresponds to TRBD1 (6 bases). V was pared by 6 bases and J by 6 bases, with 14 bases between. Germline CDR1 reads SGHTA; CDR2 reads FQGNSA. CDR3 length: 13 residues. The CDR3 reads CASRPRGENGYTF. The CDR3 coding sequence is TGTGCCAGCAGACCCAGGGGCGAGAATGGCTACACCTTC.

This clonotype was observed a handful of times. This rearrangement joins TRBV29-1 to TRBJ2-5, with 7 positions matching TRBD2. Germline assignment: CDR1 SQVTM and CDR2 ANQGSEA. The CDR3 consists of 15 residues. The trim removed 2 bases at V and 5 bases at J, leaving 11 bases unmatched. CDR3 coding DNA: TGCAGCGTTGAAAGGCGGCGGGAGAGGCGTGAGACCCAGTACTTC. The encoded protein is CSVERRRERRETQYF.

The chain is built from TRBV4-2 and TRBJ2-5; 7 bases map to TRBD2. CDR3 size: 14 residues. J lost 0 bases, V lost 2 bases, and 0 bases had no gene match. The germline gives CDR1 LGHNA, CDR2 YNFKEQ. The chain's CDR3 is CASSQTSDQETQYF. Written as DNA, the CDR3 is TGTGCCAGCAGCCAAACTAGCGACCAAGAGACCCAGTACTTC.